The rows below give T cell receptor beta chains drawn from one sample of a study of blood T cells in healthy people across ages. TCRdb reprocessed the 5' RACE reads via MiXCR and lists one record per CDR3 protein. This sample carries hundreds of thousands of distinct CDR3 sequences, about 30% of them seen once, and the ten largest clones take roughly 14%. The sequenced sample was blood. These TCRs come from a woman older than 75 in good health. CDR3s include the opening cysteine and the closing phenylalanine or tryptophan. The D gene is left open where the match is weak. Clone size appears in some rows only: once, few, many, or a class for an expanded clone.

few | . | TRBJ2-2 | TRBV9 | CASSRGLTGELFF | TGTGCCAGCAGCCGAGGGTTGACCGGGGAGCTGTTTTTT
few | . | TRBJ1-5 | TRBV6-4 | CASSVTQGQPQHF | TGTGCCAGCAGTGTCACTCAGGGTCAGCCCCAGCATTTT
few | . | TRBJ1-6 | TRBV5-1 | CASSWGGTPRNSPLHF | TGCGCCAGCAGCTGGGGAGGGACCCCAAGGAATTCACCCCTCCACTTT
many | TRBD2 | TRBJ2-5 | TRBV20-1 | CSALGGSETQYF | TGCAGTGCTTTGGGGGGGTCAGAGACCCAGTACTTC
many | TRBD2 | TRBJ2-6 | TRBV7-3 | CASSLGLAGGAGANVLTF | TGTGCCAGCAGCTTAGGACTAGCGGGGGGTGCTGGGGCCAACGTCCTGACTTTC
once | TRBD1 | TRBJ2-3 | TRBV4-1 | CASSQDWTGQHLTDTQYF | TGCGCCAGCAGCCAAGATTGGACGGGACAGCATCTCACAGATACGCAGTATTTT
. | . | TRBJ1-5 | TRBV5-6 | CASSAENQPQHF | TGTGCCAGCAGCGCCGAGAATCAGCCCCAGCATTTT
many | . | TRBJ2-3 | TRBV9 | CASSAGIGFGADTQYF | TGTGCCAGCAGCGCTGGAATAGGGTTTGGCGCAGATACGCAGTATTTT
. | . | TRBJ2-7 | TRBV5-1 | CASSQGGTATYEQYF | TGCGCCAGCAGCCAGGGGGGGACGGCCACTTACGAGCAGTACTTC
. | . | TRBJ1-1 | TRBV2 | CASSGLLNTEAFF | TGTGCCAGCAGTGGACTGTTGAACACTGAAGCTTTCTTT
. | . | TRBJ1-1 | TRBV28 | CASSPPGWVNTEAFF | TGTGCCAGCAGTCCGCCAGGATGGGTGAATACTGAAGCTTTCTTT
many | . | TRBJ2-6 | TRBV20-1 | CSATISSGANVLTF | TGCAGTGCTACCATAAGCTCTGGGGCCAACGTCCTGACTTTC
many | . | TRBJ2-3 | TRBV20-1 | CSASKTTGTADTQYF | TGCAGTGCTAGCAAAACTACCGGGACTGCAGATACGCAGTATTTT
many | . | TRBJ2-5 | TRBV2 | CASRVRRSQETQYF | TGTGCCAGCAGAGTCCGCCGAAGCCAAGAGACCCAGTACTTC
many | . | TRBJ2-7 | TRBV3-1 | CASSQGRLEQYF | TGTGCCAGCAGCCAAGGACGACTAGAGCAGTACTTC
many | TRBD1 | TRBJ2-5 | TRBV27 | CASSLRRGREETQYF | TGTGCCAGCAGTTTGAGAAGGGGGCGTGAGGAGACCCAGTACTTC
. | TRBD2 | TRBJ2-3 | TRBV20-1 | CSARDRGRRGGDTQYF | TGCAGTGCTAGAGATAGAGGGAGGCGGGGGGGAGATACGCAGTATTTT
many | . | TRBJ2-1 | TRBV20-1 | CSASGGQVSYNEQFF | TGCAGTGCTAGTGGGGGCCAAGTCTCCTACAATGAGCAGTTCTTC
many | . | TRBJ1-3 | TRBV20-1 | CSARPPRGRYSGNTIYF | TGCAGTGCTAGACCCCCCAGGGGTCGCTACTCTGGAAACACCATATATTTT
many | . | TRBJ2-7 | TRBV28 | CASSTGWIVYEQYF | TGTGCCAGCAGTACAGGGTGGATCGTCTACGAGCAGTACTTC
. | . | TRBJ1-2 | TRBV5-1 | CASSGNQLGYTF | TGTGCCAGCAGTGGGAATCAGCTCGGCTACACCTTC
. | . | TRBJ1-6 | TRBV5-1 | CASSLAHNGSPLHF | TGCGCCAGCAGCTTGGCGCATAACGGTTCACCCCTCCACTTT
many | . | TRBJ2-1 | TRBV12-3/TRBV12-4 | CASTQGVGFVNEQFF | TGTGCCAGCACCCAAGGGGTGGGGTTTGTAAATGAGCAGTTCTTC
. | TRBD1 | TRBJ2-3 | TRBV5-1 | CASSVGQGAGITDTQYF | TGCGCCAGCAGCGTGGGACAGGGGGCAGGAATCACAGATACGCAGTATTTT
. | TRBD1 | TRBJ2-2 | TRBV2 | CASSRDRGTGELFF | TGTGCCAGCAGTCGGGACAGGGGCACCGGGGAGCTGTTTTTT
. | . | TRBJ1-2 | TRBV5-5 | CASRIQGLANYGYTF | TGTGCCAGCAGAATTCAGGGATTAGCTAACTATGGCTACACCTTC
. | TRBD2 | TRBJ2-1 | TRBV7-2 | CASTLRLAGKNEQFF | TGTGCCAGCACACTTAGACTAGCGGGGAAGAATGAGCAGTTCTTC
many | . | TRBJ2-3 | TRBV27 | CASSLYRQGGTDTQYF | TGTGCCAGCAGTTTGTACCGGCAAGGCGGCACAGATACGCAGTATTTT
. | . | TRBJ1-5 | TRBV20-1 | CSARGRAQGQPQHF | TGCAGTGCTAGAGGACGGGCTCAGGGTCAGCCCCAGCATTTT
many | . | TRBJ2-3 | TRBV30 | CAWTPLRGVSTDTQYF | TGTGCCTGGACACCCCTCCGCGGGGTAAGCACAGATACGCAGTATTTT
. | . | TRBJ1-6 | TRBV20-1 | CSASYPVSGSPLHF | TGCAGTGCTAGTTATCCGGTTTCCGGTTCACCCCTCCACTTT
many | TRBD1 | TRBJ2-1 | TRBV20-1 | CSAIPGGGYNEQFF | TGCAGTGCTATTCCAGGGGGTGGATACAATGAGCAGTTCTTC
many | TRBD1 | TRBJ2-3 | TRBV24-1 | CATSEYGRTGTTGTQYF | TGTGCCACCAGTGAATACGGTAGGACAGGAACCACGGGGACGCAGTATTTT
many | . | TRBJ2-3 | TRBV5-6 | CASSWTRRTDTQYF | TGTGCCAGCAGTTGGACCCGGCGCACAGATACGCAGTATTTT
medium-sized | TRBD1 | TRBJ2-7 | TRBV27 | CASSPTGQGSEQYF | TGTGCCAGCAGTCCCACGGGACAGGGATCCGAGCAGTACTTC
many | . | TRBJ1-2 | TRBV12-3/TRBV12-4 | CASIRHQGGRRQSANYGYTF | TGTGCCAGCATTAGACATCAGGGCGGGCGCCGGCAGTCGGCTAACTATGGCTACACCTTC
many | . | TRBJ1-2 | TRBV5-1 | CASSLASQDYGYTF | TGCGCCAGCAGCTTGGCGTCACAGGACTATGGCTACACCTTC
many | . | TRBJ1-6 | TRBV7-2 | CASSTLGGISPLHF | TGTGCCAGCAGCACCCTCGGGGGGATTTCACCCCTCCACTTT
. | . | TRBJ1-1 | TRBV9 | CASSVKGGGSEAFF | TGTGCCAGCAGCGTAAAGGGGGGGGGTTCCGAAGCTTTCTTT
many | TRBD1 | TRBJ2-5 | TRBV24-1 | CATSEYRGPQETQYF | TGTGCCACCAGTGAATACAGGGGGCCTCAAGAGACCCAGTACTTC
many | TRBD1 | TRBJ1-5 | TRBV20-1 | CSARGRPGQPMGQPQHF | TGCAGTGCTAGAGGTCGTCCGGGACAGCCCATGGGTCAGCCCCAGCATTTT
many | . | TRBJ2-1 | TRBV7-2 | CASSSQANEQFF | TGTGCCAGCAGCTCTCAGGCCAATGAGCAGTTCTTC
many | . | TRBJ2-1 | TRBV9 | CASSVGRDQGEQFF | TGTGCCAGCAGCGTAGGCAGGGACCAGGGTGAGCAGTTCTTC
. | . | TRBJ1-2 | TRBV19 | CASSIIGSGQSYGYTF | TGTGCCAGTAGTATAATCGGGTCAGGGCAAAGCTATGGCTACACCTTC